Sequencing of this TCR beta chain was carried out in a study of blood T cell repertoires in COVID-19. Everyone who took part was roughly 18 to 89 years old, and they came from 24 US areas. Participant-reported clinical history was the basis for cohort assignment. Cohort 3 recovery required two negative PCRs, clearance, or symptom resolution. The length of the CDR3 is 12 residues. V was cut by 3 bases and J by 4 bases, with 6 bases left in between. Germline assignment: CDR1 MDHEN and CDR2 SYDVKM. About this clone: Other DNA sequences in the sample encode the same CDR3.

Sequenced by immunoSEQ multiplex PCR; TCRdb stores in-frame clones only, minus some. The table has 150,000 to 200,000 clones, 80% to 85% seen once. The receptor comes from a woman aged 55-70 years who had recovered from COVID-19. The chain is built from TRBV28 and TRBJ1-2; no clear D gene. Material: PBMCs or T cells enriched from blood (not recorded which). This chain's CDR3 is CASSFGGYGYTF. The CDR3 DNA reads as TGTGCCAGCAGTTTTGGCGGCTATGGCTACACCTTC.